The rows below give T cell receptor beta chains drawn from one sample of a study of T-cell memory formation after mild COVID-19. From the 5' RACE reads, TCRdb called clonotypes with MiXCR, one entry per CDR3 protein. The sample yields about 560,000 distinct CDR3 sequences, about a fifth seen once. The sequenced sample consisted of PBMCs or a T cell subset sorted from them (not recorded which). All receptors come from an adult woman who had mild COVID-19 (a few samples of this study predate the infection). Cell type and time point are not known. Both conserved end residues are part of each CDR3.

TRBV18	TRBJ2-7	CASSPATSYEQYF
TRBV10-3	TRBJ2-7	CAISESSSGKRDYEQYF
TRBV11-2	TRBJ2-4	CASSRSPIRQTVAKNIQYF
TRBV4-2	TRBJ2-5	CASSQAAGRETQYF
TRBV5-1	TRBJ2-7	CASSLELGQGVAYEQYF
TRBV24-1	TRBJ2-1	CATSALGGESSYNEQFF
TRBV9	TRBJ2-2	CASSVVGVPGELFF
TRBV6-5	TRBJ1-1	CASSFTPDRVNTEAFF
TRBV19	TRBJ1-6	CATAPPGGNSPLHF
TRBV27	TRBJ2-7	CASSRQGLIGAYEQYF
TRBV5-6	TRBJ2-1	CASSPGGSSYNEQFF
TRBV5-1	TRBJ2-1	CASSLPRGPRRDNEQFF
TRBV5-1	TRBJ2-2	CASSLEARRALAANTGELFF
TRBV29-1	TRBJ2-7	CSVGGTSEFYEQYF
TRBV29-1	TRBJ2-1	CSVVAGGVNNEQFF
TRBV7-9	TRBJ2-7	CASSLRRDVMYEQYF
TRBV24-1	TRBJ1-5	CATSDTTGTGTGNQPQHF
TRBV7-9	TRBJ1-1	CASSLTATGGTEAFF
TRBV15	TRBJ1-4	CATSRDRGQGEKLFF
TRBV24-1	TRBJ1-5	CATSEAGTANFNQPQHF
TRBV5-1	TRBJ2-3	CASSLADGRGLGDTQYF
TRBV11-2	TRBJ1-1	CASRFAGLNTEAFF
TRBV5-4	TRBJ2-4	CASSSSMERIKNIQYF
TRBV20-1	TRBJ2-3	CSARVLYPLPDTQYF
TRBV12-3/TRBV12-4	TRBJ1-6	CASRWRQGHNSPLHF
TRBV19	TRBJ2-3	CASSGKLTDTQYF
TRBV7-6	TRBJ2-3	CASSLVVGVPDTQYF
TRBV13	TRBJ2-1	CASSPSGRSQFF
TRBV5-1	TRBJ2-4	CASSLLAGGAKNIQYF
TRBV18	TRBJ1-1	CASSERTLPNTEAFF
TRBV5-1	TRBJ2-1	CASSSPAGGSWNEQFF
TRBV4-2	TRBJ1-1	CASSQDSGRGTEAFF
TRBV7-6	TRBJ2-6	CASSPPPMTGANVLTF
TRBV28	TRBJ2-7	CATWTGNHEQYF
TRBV20-1	TRBJ2-1	CSARDQEGLAVTYNEQFF
TRBV3-1	TRBJ1-5	CASSPPDNQPQHF
TRBV11-2	TRBJ2-2	CASIGGANTRELFF
TRBV7-9	TRBJ2-7	CASSLKAQGFPHYEQYF
TRBV23-1	TRBJ1-4	CASSHSIVNEKLFF
TRBV11-3	TRBJ2-1	CASTGLYNEQFF
TRBV6-1	TRBJ1-5	CASSAYRGGNQPQHF
TRBV6-5	TRBJ2-7	CASSRGTSGSGSSYEQYF
TRBV29-1	TRBJ1-2	CSVCRIGRDGYTF
TRBV20-1	TRBJ2-5	CSASDNAASETQYF
TRBV9	TRBJ2-3	CASSVAGKRSTDTQYF
TRBV5-1	TRBJ1-1	CASSQGQGTMNTEAFF
TRBV6-1	TRBJ1-1	CASSENLGAGNTEAFF
TRBV19	TRBJ1-1	CASSIQGANTEAFF